The source of this T cell receptor (beta chain) is a study of T cell clonality in common variable immunodeficiency. Study-level points and caveats: Fewer deletions and N-nucleotide insertions were reportedly seen in common variable immunodeficiency TCR beta sequences. Authors noted CVID clonality's cause needs subpopulation repertoire sequencing.

Profiling relied on immunoSEQ multiplex PCR, and the TCRdb table lists in-frame clones only, not all of them. The sample was found to contain about 35,000 clones, and every one recurs. The germline CDR1 and CDR2 sequences are DFQATT and SNEGSKA (reference sequence). V dropped 5 bases and J dropped 4; count of bases not matched to a gene: 11. The CDR3 consists of 16 residues. This clone was found many times. The antigen is unknown. The read gets to within 3 residues of the CDR3 end, and the germline J gene fills in the rest. Sample: peripheral blood mononuclear cells. The TCR was taken from a person aged 18-69 years in good health. The V gene is TRBV20-1, the J gene TRBJ2-3, with 11 bases identical to TRBD1. The CDR3 spells CSAGTSGTGGSDTQYF. The CDR3 DNA, read in part, is TGCAGTGCTGGAACCTCCGGGACAGGGGGTTCAGATACG.